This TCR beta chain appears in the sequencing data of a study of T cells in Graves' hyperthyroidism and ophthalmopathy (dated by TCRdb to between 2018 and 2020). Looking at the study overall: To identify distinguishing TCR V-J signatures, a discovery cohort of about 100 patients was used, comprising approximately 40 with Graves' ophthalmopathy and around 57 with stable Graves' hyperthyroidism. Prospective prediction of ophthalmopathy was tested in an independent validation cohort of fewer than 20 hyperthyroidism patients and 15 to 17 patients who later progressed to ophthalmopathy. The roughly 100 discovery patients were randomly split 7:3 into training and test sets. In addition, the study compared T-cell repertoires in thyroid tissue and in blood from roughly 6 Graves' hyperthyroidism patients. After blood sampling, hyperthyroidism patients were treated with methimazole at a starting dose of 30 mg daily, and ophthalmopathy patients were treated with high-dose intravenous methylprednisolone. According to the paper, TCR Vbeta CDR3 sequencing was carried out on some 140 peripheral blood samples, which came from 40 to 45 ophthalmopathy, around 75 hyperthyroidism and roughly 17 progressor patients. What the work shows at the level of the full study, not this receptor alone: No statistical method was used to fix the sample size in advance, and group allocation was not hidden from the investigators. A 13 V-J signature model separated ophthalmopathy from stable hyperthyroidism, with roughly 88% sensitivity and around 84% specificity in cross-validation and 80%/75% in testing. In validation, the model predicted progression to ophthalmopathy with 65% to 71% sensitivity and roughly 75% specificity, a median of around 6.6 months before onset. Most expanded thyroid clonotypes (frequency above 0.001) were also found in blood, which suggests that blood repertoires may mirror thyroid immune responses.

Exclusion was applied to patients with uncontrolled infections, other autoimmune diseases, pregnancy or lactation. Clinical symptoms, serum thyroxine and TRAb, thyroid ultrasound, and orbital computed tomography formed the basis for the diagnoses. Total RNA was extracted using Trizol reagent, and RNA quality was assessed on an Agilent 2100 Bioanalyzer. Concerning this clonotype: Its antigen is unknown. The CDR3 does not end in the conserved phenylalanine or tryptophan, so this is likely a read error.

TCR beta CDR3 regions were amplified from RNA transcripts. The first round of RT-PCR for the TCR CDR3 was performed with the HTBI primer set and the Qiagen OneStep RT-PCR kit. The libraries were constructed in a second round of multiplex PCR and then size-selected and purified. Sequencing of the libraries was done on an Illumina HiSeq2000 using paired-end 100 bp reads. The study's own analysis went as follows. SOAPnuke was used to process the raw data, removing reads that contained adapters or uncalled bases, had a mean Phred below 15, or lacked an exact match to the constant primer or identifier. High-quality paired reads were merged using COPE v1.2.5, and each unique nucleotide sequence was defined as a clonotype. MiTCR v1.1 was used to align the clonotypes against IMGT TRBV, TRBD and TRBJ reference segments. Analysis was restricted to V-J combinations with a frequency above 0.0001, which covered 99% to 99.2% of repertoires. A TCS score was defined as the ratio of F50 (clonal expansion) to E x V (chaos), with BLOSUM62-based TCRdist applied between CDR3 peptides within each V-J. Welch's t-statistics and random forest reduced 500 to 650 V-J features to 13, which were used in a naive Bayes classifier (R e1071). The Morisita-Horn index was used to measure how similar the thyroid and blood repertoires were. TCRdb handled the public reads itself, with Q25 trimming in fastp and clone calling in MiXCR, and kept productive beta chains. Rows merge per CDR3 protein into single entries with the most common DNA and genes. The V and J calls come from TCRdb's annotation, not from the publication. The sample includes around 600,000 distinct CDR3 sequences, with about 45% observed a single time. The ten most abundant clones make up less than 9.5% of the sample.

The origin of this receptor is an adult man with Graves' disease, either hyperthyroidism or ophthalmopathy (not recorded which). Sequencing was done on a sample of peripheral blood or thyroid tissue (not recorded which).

The CDR3 region reads CASSLTRLETQYL. The DNA reads TGTGCCAGCAGTTTGACCCGATTGGAGACCCAGTACCTC. The chain joins TRBV2 to TRBJ2-5; the D gene cannot be resolved reliably. V loses 5 bases of germline sequence and J loses 5 bases, and the interval between the two ends is 12 bases. The length of the CDR3 is 13 amino acids, counting both ends. Of the read, only the CDR3 DNA is kept; its 39 bases are in frame from base 1. From the germline V gene, CDR1 is SNHLY and CDR2 is FYNNEI.